Below are 6 T cell receptor beta chains sequenced from a single sample in a study of OX40 agonist ivuxolimab in advanced cancers. Assay: immunoSEQ multiplex PCR; the TCRdb copy retains only in-frame clones and omits some. This table has 75,000 or so clones, almost 85% appearing once. The sample here was CD4+ or CD8+ T cells sorted from blood, taken in a trial of the OX40 agonist ivuxolimab. The receptors were gathered from an adult with an advanced solid tumor such as melanoma, head and neck, liver or kidney cancer.

The V and J genes are TRBV6-1 and TRBJ1-1; tentatively, D is TRBD1 (5 bases). This CDR3 comprises 15 residues. V lost 2 bases and J 2 bases, leaving 12 bases between the germline ends. From germline, CDR1 is MNHNS and CDR2 SASEGT. CDR3 nucleotide sequence: TGTGCCAGCAGTGAATTGGCAGGGAGAAACACTGAAGCTTTCTTT. Translation gives CASSELAGRNTEAFF.

This chain links TRBV5-6 with TRBJ2-7; D tentatively fits TRBD1 or TRBD2 (5 bases each). The V end lost 5 bases, the J end lost 3 bases, and 9 bases lay between the germline ends. The CDR3 consists of 12 residues. Germline assignment: CDR1 SGHDT and CDR2 YYEEEE. CDR3 sequence (DNA): TGTGCCAGCAGACGGGACGGCTACGAGCAGTACTTC. Its translation: CASRRDGYEQYF.

The rearrangement joins TRBV6-5 to TRBJ2-7; D is uncertain. From germline, CDR1 is MNHEY and CDR2 SVGAGI. Trimming removed 0 bases at V and 3 bases at J, with 9 bases between. There are 14 residues in the CDR3. This CDR3 is CASSYSKDFYEQYF. The CDR3 DNA is TGTGCCAGCAGTTACTCGAAAGATTTCTACGAGCAGTACTTC.

J is TRBJ2-3 and V is TRBV11-2; TRBD2 might be the D (5 bases). The V gene's germline CDR1 is SGHAT and CDR2 FQNNGV. This CDR3 is built from 13 residues. V dropped 0 bases and J dropped 8 bases, with 9 bases sitting between them. The CDR3, as DNA: TGTGCCAGCAGCTTAGATACACGGGGTACGCAGTATTTT. Translating gives CASSLDTRGTQYF.

The rearrangement joins TRBV15 to TRBJ2-5; no firm D call. Germline values: CDR1 LNHNV, CDR2 YYDKDF (reference sequence). Trimming removed 1 base at V and 2 bases at J, with 8 bases between. The CDR3 covers 14 residues. The CDR3 sequence is CATSRGIQQETQYF. The CDR3 nucleotides read TGTGCCACCAGCAGAGGGATTCAACAAGAGACCCAGTACTTC.

The V call is TRBV7-6, the J call TRBJ2-2; 9 bases fit TRBD1. Germline lookup yields CDR1 SGHVS and CDR2 FNYEAQ. The CDR3 covers 16 residues. After removal of 3 bases from V and 6 bases from J, the junction contained 8 bases not matched to a gene. CDR3 sequence (DNA): TGTGCCAGCAGCTTGCGGGACAGGGTCATTGCCGGGGAGCTGTTTTTT. Translation: CASSLRDRVIAGELFF.